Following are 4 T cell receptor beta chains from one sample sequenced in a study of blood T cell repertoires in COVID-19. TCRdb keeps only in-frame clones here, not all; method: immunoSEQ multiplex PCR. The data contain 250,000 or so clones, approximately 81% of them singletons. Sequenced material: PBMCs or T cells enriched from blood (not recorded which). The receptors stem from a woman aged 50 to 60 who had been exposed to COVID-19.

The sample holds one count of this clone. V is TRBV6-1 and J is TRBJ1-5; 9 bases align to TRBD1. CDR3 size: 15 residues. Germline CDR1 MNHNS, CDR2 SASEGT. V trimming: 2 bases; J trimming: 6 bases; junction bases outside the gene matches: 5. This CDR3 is CASSEPGQGGQPQHF. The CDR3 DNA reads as TGTGCCAGCAGTGAACCGGGACAGGGCGGTCAGCCCCAGCATTTT.

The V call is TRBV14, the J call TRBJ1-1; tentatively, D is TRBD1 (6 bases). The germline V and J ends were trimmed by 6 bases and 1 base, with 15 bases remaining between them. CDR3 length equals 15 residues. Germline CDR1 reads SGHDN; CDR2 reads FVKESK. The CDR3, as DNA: TGTGCCAGCAGTAGACAGGACCTAGGGAACACTGAAGCTTTCTTT. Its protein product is CASSRQDLGNTEAFF.

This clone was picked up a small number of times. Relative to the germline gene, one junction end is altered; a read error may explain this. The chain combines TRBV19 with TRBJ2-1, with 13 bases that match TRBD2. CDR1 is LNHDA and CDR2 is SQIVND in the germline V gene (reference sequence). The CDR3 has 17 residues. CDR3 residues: CASSIEGTSGAYSEQFF. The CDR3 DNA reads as TGTGCCAGTAGTATTGAAGGGACTAGCGGGGCTTACAGTGAGCAGTTCTTC.

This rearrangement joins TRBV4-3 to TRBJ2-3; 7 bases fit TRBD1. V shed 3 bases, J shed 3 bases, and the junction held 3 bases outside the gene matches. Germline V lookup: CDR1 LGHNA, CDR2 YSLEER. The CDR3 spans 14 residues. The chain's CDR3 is CASSQGQPTDTQYF. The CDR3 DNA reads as TGCGCCAGCAGCCAGGGACAGCCGACAGATACGCAGTATTTT.